This T cell receptor (beta chain) was recovered during a study of Graves' ophthalmopathy and Graves' hyperthyroidism. Per the germline V gene, CDR1 is SSHAT and CDR2 is FNYEAQ (reference sequence). The CDR3 is made up of 15 amino acids. PBMCs had their origin in fresh peripheral blood (over 8.5 ml). For repertoire sequencing, the TCR beta CDR3 regions were amplified from RNA transcripts. The first round was an RT-PCR with HTBI primers, and the second round was a multiplex PCR. Using its own MiXCR run on the multiplex PCR reads, TCRdb lists one record per CDR3 protein. The sample lists 200,000 to 250,000 distinct CDR3 sequences; around 50% were seen once. Comments on this clonotype: Germline and junction disagree at one end, which may indicate a read error.

This TCR derives from an adult man with Graves' ophthalmopathy. V and J are TRBV7-7 and TRBJ2-3, with D possibly matching TRBD2 (6 bases). Sequences were obtained from peripheral blood. The CDR3 region is CASSLSGGVWDTQYF. CDR3 sequence (DNA): TGTGCTAGCAGCTTATCAGGCGGGGTCTGGGATACGCAGTATTTT.